This is a list of T cell receptor beta chains from one sample in a study of beta chain features in type 1 diabetes. Libraries were prepared by immunoSEQ multiplex PCR; TCRdb keeps only in-frame clonotypes and omits some of them. The sample has 850,000 to 900,000 clones; 15% to 20% are singletons. Sequencing was performed on naive CD4+ T cells from blood. The source of these receptors is a woman younger than 30 in good health. Both conserved end residues are part of each CDR3. D genes are given only for firm matches. Clone size is stated in some rows and not others, as once, few, many or a class when expanded.

J gene | V gene | D gene | CDR3 length | clone size | CDR3 DNA | CDR3 protein
TRBJ1-5 | TRBV6-5 | TRBD1 | 13 | few | TGTGCCAGCAGTGGGACAGTTAATCAGCCCCAGCATTTT | CASSGTVNQPQHF
TRBJ1-1 | TRBV7-9 | TRBD1 | 14 | few | TGTGCCAGCAGCATGACAGGGCTAAACACTGAAGCTTTCTTT | CASSMTGLNTEAFF
TRBJ1-2 | TRBV7-9 | - | 11 | - | TGTGCCAGCAGCCCGCCATATGGCTACACCTTC | CASSPPYGYTF
TRBJ2-1 | TRBV27 | - | 15 | - | TGTGCCAGCAGTAAACTAGCCACAAGTCTGAATGAGCAGTTCTTC | CASSKLATSLNEQFF
TRBJ2-7 | TRBV7-6 | - | 15 | - | TGTGCCAGCAGCCTCATAGCCAGTAGCGGCTACGAGCAGTACTTC | CASSLIASSGYEQYF
TRBJ2-7 | TRBV2 | TRBD2 | 13 | - | TGTGCCAGCGGGCTAGCGGCCTCCTACGAGCAGTACTTC | CASGLAASYEQYF
TRBJ2-2 | TRBV5-1 | - | 17 | few | TGCGCCAGCAGCTTGCTTCCTTCGGCAGGGAATGGCGGGGAGCTGTTTTTT | CASSLLPSAGNGGELFF
TRBJ1-2 | TRBV29-1 | TRBD1 | 12 | - | TGCAGCGTCGGGACAGCCACCTATGGCTACACCTTC | CSVGTATYGYTF
TRBJ2-3 | TRBV15 | TRBD2 | 16 | - | TGTGCCACCAGCAGTGCAGCGGGAGGGGGAAGAGATACGCAGTATTTT | CATSSAAGGGRDTQYF
TRBJ2-5 | TRBV7-2 | - | 14 | - | TGTGCCAGCAGCCGTCAGGGTTCCCAAGAGACCCAGTACTTC | CASSRQGSQETQYF
TRBJ2-7 | TRBV11-1 | TRBD1 | 13 | - | TGTGCCAGCAGCTCTCGACAGGGGGGCGAGCAGTACTTC | CASSSRQGGEQYF
TRBJ2-1 | TRBV7-9 | - | 14 | - | TGTGCCAGCAGCTTAGCGGGGACGTATAATGAGCAGTTCTTC | CASSLAGTYNEQFF
TRBJ2-2 | TRBV7-2 | TRBD2 | 14 | - | TGTGCCAGCAGACCGACTAGCAGTATCGGGGAGCTGTTTTTT | CASRPTSSIGELFF
TRBJ1-1 | TRBV25-1 | - | 14 | - | TGTGCCAGCAGTGAATATAGGACCGGGGCTGAAGCTTTCTTT | CASSEYRTGAEAFF
TRBJ2-7 | TRBV15 | TRBD1 | 13 | few | TGTGCCACCACAGGGGGCAGGACCTACGAGCAGTACTTC | CATTGGRTYEQYF
TRBJ2-1 | TRBV7-2 | - | 11 | - | TGTGCCAGCAGCTTAGCGTATGAGCAGTTCTTC | CASSLAYEQFF
TRBJ2-5 | TRBV14 | - | 11 | few | TGTGCCAGCAGCCCCCTGGAGACCCAGTACTTC | CASSPLETQYF
TRBJ2-1 | TRBV27 | TRBD1 | 14 | few | TGTGCCAGCAGTTCGCAGTCCGGACAGGATGAGCAGTTCTTC | CASSSQSGQDEQFF
TRBJ2-3 | TRBV7-2 | TRBD1 | 14 | few | TGTGCCAGCAGCGGACAGGGGAGCACAGATACGCAGTATTTT | CASSGQGSTDTQYF
TRBJ2-1 | TRBV9 | TRBD2 | 15 | few | TGTGCCAGCAGCGCAAGCGGGAGACCAAACAATGAGCAGTTCTTC | CASSASGRPNNEQFF
TRBJ1-2 | TRBV7-9 | - | 15 | few | TGTGCCAGCAGCCAGAGTTCAGGGGCAGGGTATGGCTACACCTTC | CASSQSSGAGYGYTF
TRBJ2-7 | TRBV19 | TRBD2 | 14 | - | TGTGCCAGTAGTGAGGTAGCGGGGACCTACGAGCAGTACTTC | CASSEVAGTYEQYF
TRBJ2-2 | TRBV6-4 | - | 14 | - | TGTGCCAGCAGATTGACAGGTGGCACCGGGGAGCTGTTTTTT | CASRLTGGTGELFF
TRBJ1-4 | TRBV6-5 | - | 16 | - | TGTGCCAGCAGTTACTCGGGCGGCCCAACTAATGAAAAACTGTTTTTT | CASSYSGGPTNEKLFF
TRBJ2-5 | TRBV7-6 | TRBD2 | 22 | - | TGTGCCAGCAGCTCCTCTCGCATGACTAGCGGGAGGGGAGTGCGGGCCGGAGGTGCCCAGTACTTC | CASSSSRMTSGRGVRAGGAQYF
TRBJ2-1 | TRBV11-2 | TRBD2 | 19 | - | TGTGCCAGCAGCTTAGGGTTCGGGTCTAGCGGGAGTTCCTACAATGAGCAGTTCTTC | CASSLGFGSSGSSYNEQFF
TRBJ2-7 | TRBV19 | TRBD1 | 14 | few | TGTGCCAGTAGCCCGGGACAGGGGATCGACGAGCAGTACTTC | CASSPGQGIDEQYF
TRBJ2-7 | TRBV5-1 | TRBD2 | 16 | few | TGCGCCAGCAGCTTGGCTAGCGGGAGGGCCCTATACGAGCAGTACTTC | CASSLASGRALYEQYF
TRBJ1-2 | TRBV7-9 | - | 14 | - | TGTGCCAGCAGGCCAACGGGGGGATCGTATGGCTACACCTTC | CASRPTGGSYGYTF
TRBJ1-5 | TRBV28 | - | 14 | few | TGTGCCACCTACGCTGGACAGCGGAGTCAGCCCCAGCATTTT | CATYAGQRSQPQHF
TRBJ2-1 | TRBV6-6 | - | 13 | - | TGTGCCAGCAGTTACGGGCTGGCTAATGAGCAGTTCTTC | CASSYGLANEQFF
TRBJ1-4 | TRBV9 | - | 15 | - | TGTGCCAGCAGCGTAAGTTACGGCCCAAATGAAAAACTGTTTTTT | CASSVSYGPNEKLFF
TRBJ2-7 | TRBV6-6 | TRBD2 | 14 | few | TGTGCCAGCAGCCTAAGGCGGGGGGTCTACGAGCAGTACTTC | CASSLRRGVYEQYF
TRBJ2-3 | TRBV2 | - | 14 | - | TGTGCCAGCGTTATGTCTAGCGGCACAGATACGCAGTATTTT | CASVMSSGTDTQYF
TRBJ1-1 | TRBV28 | - | 14 | few | TGTGCCAGCAGTTTAATTACAGGCCGGGGTGAAGCTTTCTTT | CASSLITGRGEAFF
TRBJ1-2 | TRBV7-2 | - | 17 | few | TGTGCCAGCAGCCATAACCTCCTTATAGGGACCACCTATGGCTACACCTTC | CASSHNLLIGTTYGYTF
TRBJ2-1 | TRBV18 | TRBD1 | 15 | few | TGTGCCAGCTCACCAAGGACAGGGGTTTACAATGAGCAGTTCTTC | CASSPRTGVYNEQFF
TRBJ2-6 | TRBV14 | - | 13 | - | TGTGCCAGCAGCCAGTTTGGGGCCAACGTCCTGACTTTC | CASSQFGANVLTF
TRBJ1-3 | TRBV5-1 | TRBD1 | 16 | few | TGCGCCAGCAGCTGGGGACAGGATTATACTGGAAACACCATATATTTT | CASSWGQDYTGNTIYF
TRBJ2-7 | TRBV5-1 | TRBD2 | 14 | few | TGCGCCAGCAGCCGTTGGACTAGCGGGAACGAGCAGTACTTC | CASSRWTSGNEQYF
TRBJ2-7 | TRBV10-3 | TRBD2 | 14 | - | TGTGCCACATCAGAGGTGGCGGGAGTTTCCGAGCAGTACTTC | CATSEVAGVSEQYF
TRBJ2-3 | TRBV7-9 | - | 15 | - | TGTGCCAGCAGCTTCCTATCGGGTCTCACAGATACGCAGTATTTT | CASSFLSGLTDTQYF